This T cell receptor (beta chain) was profiled in a study of blood T cells in healthy people across ages. Study-level results: Long-lived and aged donors differed, with more naive CD4+ cells and higher diversity in the long-lived.

PCR was performed a second time for about 6 to 12 cycles using a sample-barcoded 5' primer and a J-beta primer mix. TCRdb re-called the 5' RACE reads with MiXCR, one entry per CDR3 protein. This repertoire shows roughly 1,500,000 distinct CDR3 sequences, roughly 30% found once; its top ten account for 10% to 12%. PBMCs numbering at least 7 million were isolated per sample. In its sample, this clonotype was seen a few times. Its antigen is as yet unknown. Sequenced sample: blood. The sequence came from a woman aged 25 to 39 in good health.

CDR3 coding DNA: TGTGCCAGCAGCTTCGGACTAGCGGATACTCAAGAGACCCAGTACTTC. This codes for CASSFGLADTQETQYF. This chain joins TRBV7-7 and TRBJ2-5, with TRBD2 identical over 10 bases. The V segment lost 3 bases and the J segment 2 bases; nucleotides outside the gene matches: 6. The CDR3 length is 16 residues. Per the germline V gene, CDR1 is SSHAT and CDR2 is FNYEAQ (reference sequence). The whole variable domain, filled in from reference TRBV7-7 and TRBJ2-5, reads GAGVSQSPRYKVTKRGQDVTLRCDPISSHATLYWYQQALGQGPEFLTYFNYEAQPDKSGLPSDRFSAERPEGSISTLTIQRTEQRDSAMYRCASSFGLADTQETQYFGPGTRLLVL.